This T cell receptor (beta chain) was sequenced during a study of technical replicates of blood from a handful of donors (dated by TCRdb to about 2017). Concerning this clone: Its antigen remains undetermined. No much larger clonotype is one base removed from it; base qualities were not supplied.

The library came from the immunoSEQ multiplex PCR assay. The clones in this table, taken by TCRdb from immuneACCESS, are in-frame only. Not every clone is retained; where verified, under half of the shortfall comes from an unresolved V gene, and the cause of the rest is unknown. The sample table shows about 76,000 clones, and around 97% are seen once. 0.2% to 0.25% of the sample is held by the ten biggest clonotypes. V is shortened by 6 bases, J by 6 bases, and the region joining them spans 9 bases. The CDR3 numbers 12 residues from cysteine through phenylalanine. Only the CDR3 portion is preserved as DNA: 36 bases, with reading frame beginning at the first base. Via the germline V gene, CDR1 is WSHSY and CDR2 SAAADI.

The chain uses TRBV10-2 and TRBJ2-1; the D gene is perhaps TRBD1, on 6 matching bases. Source material: T cells isolated from PBMCs. The source of this sequence is a human donor in good health. The CDR3: CASRTGSNEQFF. The nucleotide sequence is given as TGCGCCAGCAGAACAGGGAGCAATGAGCAGTTCTTC.